This TCR beta chain was documented in a study of T-cell memory formation after mild COVID-19. Study as a whole: For the most part, TCR clusters were specific to one donor. Study-level results: Within pre-infection memory, some responding clones were found, suggesting cross-reactive memory joined. Shrinking CD4+ clones were chiefly CM and EM; CD8+ ones were chiefly EMRA. The study found balanced CD4/CD8 in clones contracting day 15 to 85 and a CD4+ lean in later expanders.

This CDR3 contains 16 residues. V lost 3 bases and J 3 bases, leaving 19 bases between the germline ends. From germline, CDR1 is DFQATT and CDR2 SNEGSKA (reference sequence). This clonotype was observed a handful of times. Its specificity is not known. TCRdb reanalysed the 5' RACE reads using MiXCR and keeps one entry per CDR3 protein. In the table there are 450,000 or so distinct CDR3 sequences, roughly 23% of which are singletons. This chain uses TRBV20-1 with TRBJ2-3; D is perhaps TRBD1 (5 bases). The sequenced sample consisted of PBMCs or a T cell subset sorted from them (not recorded which). The receptor comes from an adult woman who had mild COVID-19 (a few samples of this study predate the infection). Cell type and time point are not known. CDR3 loop: CSASSQGTTWTDTQYF. The CDR3 DNA reads TGCAGTGCTAGCTCTCAGGGTACCACATGGACAGATACGCAGTATTTT.